This passage covers 26 T cell receptor beta chains from one sample sequenced in a study of control samples from healthy donors and cancer patients. The table came from immunoSEQ multiplex PCR; TCRdb's copy has only in-frame clones and leaves some out. Of 350,000 to 450,000 clones listed, approximately 92% are singletons. The sequencing input was PBMCs. These receptors were taken from a man aged 40-49 years with head and neck cancer.

This chain links TRBV25-1 with TRBJ2-7; D remains unclear. Germline lookup yields CDR1 MGHDK and CDR2 SYGVNS. Trimming took off 10 bases at V and 5 bases at J, with 9 bases between the two ends. The CDR3 has 10 residues. CDR3 nucleotides: TGTGCCACCCTTTATCACGAGCAGTACTTC. Encoded protein: CATLYHEQYF.

The chain couples TRBV5-1 to TRBJ2-1; D call uncertain. Germline V gene lookup returns CDR1 SGHRS and CDR2 YFSETQ. The CDR3 covers 15 residues. V lost 2 bases, J lost 8 bases, and 17 bases lay in between. This CDR3 reads CASSFWGGSNYEQFF. For the CDR3, the DNA is TGCGCCAGCAGCTTTTGGGGTGGATCGAACTATGAGCAGTTCTTC.

The chain has TRBV9 and TRBJ1-6; no clear D gene. The CDR3 is made up of 16 amino acids. The germline V gene has CDR1 SGDLS and CDR2 YYNGEE. With 4 bases removed from V and 0 bases from J, the gap between germline ends came to 11 bases. CDR3 sequence reads: CASSPRQSSYNSPLHF. The CDR3 nucleotides read TGTGCCAGCAGCCCCCGGCAGAGCTCCTATAATTCACCCCTCCACTTT.

The rearrangement uses TRBV5-1 and TRBJ2-5; either TRBD1 or TRBD2 may fit D (5 bases each). The CDR3 sequence is 15 residues long. Germline CDR1 and CDR2: SGHRS and YFSETQ. The ends were cut back, 4 bases at V and 1 base at J, with 14 bases in the middle. Here the CDR3 reads CASSRVVGTQETQYF. The DNA for the CDR3 is TGCGCCAGCAGCAGGGTCGTAGGGACCCAAGAGACCCAGTACTTC. The full variable domain, rest sourced from reference TRBV5-1 and TRBJ2-5, is KAGVTQTPRYLIKTRGQQVTLSCSPISGHRSVSWYQQTPGQGLQFLFEYFSETQRNKGNFPGRFSGRQFSNSRSEMNVSTLELGDSALYLCASSRVVGTQETQYFGPGTRLLVL.

This clone was detected only a few times. The genes are TRBV4-1 and TRBJ1-4; D is unresolved. V was cut by 1 base and J by 0 bases, with 12 bases left in between. The CDR3 sequence is 17 residues long. Germline values: CDR1 MGHRA, CDR2 YSYEKL. CDR3 sequence reads: CASSQGQRSATNEKLFF. CDR3 in DNA: TGCGCCAGCAGCCAAGGTCAAAGGTCCGCAACTAATGAAAAACTGTTTTTT.

The genes are TRBV7-9 and TRBJ2-5; D is perhaps TRBD1 (6 bases). The V end lost 5 bases, the J end lost 3 bases, and 7 bases lay between the germline ends. The germline V gene has CDR1 SEHNR and CDR2 FQNEAQ (reference sequence). The length of the CDR3 is 12 residues. The CDR3 nucleotides are TGTGCCAGCAGCCGACAGGAAGAGACCCAGTACTTC. Translating it yields CASSRQEETQYF. Drawing the rest from reference TRBV7-9 and TRBJ2-5, the complete variable domain is DTGVSQNPRHKITKRGQNVTFRCDPISEHNRLYWYRQTLGQGPEFLTYFQNEAQLEKSRLLSDRFSAERPKGSFSTLEIQRTEQGDSAMYLCASSRQEETQYFGPGTRLLVL.

This chain joins TRBV7-9 and TRBJ1-5; D is perhaps TRBD1 (5 bases). The CDR3 covers 17 residues. Germline V CDR1 and CDR2: SEHNR, FQNEAQ (reference sequence). V lost 5 bases and J 2 bases, leaving 19 bases between the germline ends. The CDR3 is CASSQARGGIGNQPQHF. The CDR3 bases are TGTGCCAGCAGCCAAGCGCGGGGGGGGATTGGCAATCAGCCCCAGCATTTT.

J is TRBJ2-3 and V is TRBV28, with 10 bases fitting TRBD2. The germline V gene encodes CDR1 MDHEN and CDR2 SYDVKM. V shed 3 bases, J shed 3 bases, and the junction held 9 bases outside the gene matches. The CDR3 loop spans 17 amino acids. The DNA of the CDR3 is TGTGCCAGCAGTTTCCTCGGACTAGCGGAAATTACAGATACGCAGTATTTT. It codes for CASSFLGLAEITDTQYF.

This rearrangement joins TRBV3-1 (or the pseudogene TRBV3-2) to TRBJ1-3; D unclear. Germline loops: CDR1 LGHDT, CDR2 YNNKEL (reference sequence). The CDR3 totals 12 residues. The V and J ends lost 5 bases and 4 bases respectively, with 6 bases between them. Here the CDR3 reads CASSSTGNTIYF. The CDR3 DNA reads as TGTGCCAGCAGCTCAACCGGAAACACCATATATTTT.

This chain connects TRBV10-1 to TRBJ2-3; TRBD2 matches at 8 bases. V dropped 6 bases and J dropped 5; count of bases not matched to a gene: 22. Germline lookup yields CDR1 WNHNN and CDR2 SYGVQD (reference sequence). This CDR3 is 19 amino acids long. CDR3 in DNA: TGCGCCAGCAGCCTTGGAGGGTCCCGTGGAGCGGGAGTGGTAGATACGCAGTATTTT. This codes for CASSLGGSRGAGVVDTQYF.

The V gene is TRBV19, the J gene TRBJ2-1, with 10 bases that match TRBD1. Germline CDR1 and CDR2: LNHDA and SQIVND (reference sequence). V lost 3 bases and J lost 5; bases outside the gene matches: 4. This CDR3 comprises 15 residues. This CDR3 reads CASSIWTGGNNEQFF. In DNA form, the CDR3 reads TGTGCCAGTAGTATTTGGACAGGGGGAAACAATGAGCAGTTCTTC. The full variable domain, in which reference TRBV19 and TRBJ2-1 provide the parts outside the CDR3, is DGGITQSPKYLFRKEGQNVTLSCEQNLNHDAMYWYRQDPGQGLRLIYYSQIVNDFQKGDIAEGYSVSREKKESFPLTVTSAQKNPTAFYLCASSIWTGGNNEQFFGPGTRLTVL.

This clone appeared a single time. The chain is built from TRBV19 and TRBJ1-5; D uncertain. The CDR3 is 14 amino acids. CDR1 and CDR2 from the germline V gene are LNHDA and SQIVND (reference sequence). V was trimmed by 1 base and J by 4 bases, leaving 8 bases between them. The CDR3 region has the DNA TGTGCCAGTAGTATAGTTGACCGAAATCAGCCCCAGCATTTT. It is translated as CASSIVDRNQPQHF.

The chain is built from TRBV3-1 (or the pseudogene TRBV3-2) and TRBJ2-5; D is ambiguous. Trimming took 0 bases from V and 0 from J, leaving 8 bases between them. This CDR3 has 15 amino acids. CDR1 is LGHDT, CDR2 YNNKEL, per germline (reference sequence). CDR3 loop: CASSQDRLYQETQYF. CDR3 coding DNA: TGTGCCAGCAGCCAAGATCGACTGTACCAAGAGACCCAGTACTTC.

The rearrangement links TRBV7-9 to TRBJ2-7, with 7 bases lining up with TRBD1. V trimming: 5 bases; J trimming: 5 bases; junction bases outside the gene matches: 6. The CDR3 has 13 residues. Germline V lookup: CDR1 SEHNR, CDR2 FQNEAQ (reference sequence). CDR3 sequence (DNA): TGTGCCAGCAGCCCTGGGACAGCAGACGAGCAGTACTTC. This sequence encodes CASSPGTADEQYF.

This clone appeared a single time. This chain uses TRBV30 with TRBJ1-5; 8 positions agree with TRBD1. Losses at the gene ends were 2 bases for V and 4 bases for J; bases not matched to a gene: 4. The CDR3 is made up of 14 amino acids. Germline V gene lookup returns CDR1 GTSNPN and CDR2 SVGIG (reference sequence). CDR3 in amino acids: CAWSTDRGNQPQHF. The CDR3 nucleotides are TGTGCCTGGAGTACAGACAGGGGTAATCAGCCCCAGCATTTT.

This clone was seen once. The V call is TRBV9, the J call TRBJ2-1, with D perhaps being TRBD1 or TRBD2 (5 bases each). Germline CDR1 is SGDLS and CDR2 is YYNGEE. This CDR3 region has 15 residues. The V end was cut by 2 bases, the J end by 1 base, with 10 bases between. CDR3 in DNA: TGTGCCAGCAGCGTGACCGGGACGTCCTACAATGAGCAGTTCTTC. This translates into CASSVTGTSYNEQFF.

This chain joins TRBV30 and TRBJ2-2; 10 nucleotides agree with TRBD2. With 4 bases clipped from V and 4 bases from J, the junction kept 6 bases outside the gene matches. The length of the CDR3 is 15 residues. CDR1 GTSNPN and CDR2 SVGIG come from the germline V gene (reference sequence). The CDR3 sequence: CAWTSGRAATGELFF. CDR3 nucleotide sequence: TGTGCCTGGACCAGCGGGAGGGCCGCCACCGGGGAGCTGTTTTTT.

The rearrangement uses TRBV5-5 and TRBJ2-7, with D possibly TRBD1 on 6 matching bases. Germline assignment: CDR1 SGHKS and CDR2 YYEKEE (reference sequence). The V and J ends lost 4 bases and 2 bases respectively, with 10 bases between them. The length of the CDR3 is 13 residues. CDR3 in amino acids: CASSLTGTYEQYF. CDR3 nucleotides: TGTGCCAGCAGCCTTACAGGGACCTACGAGCAGTACTTC.

The CDR3 spells CASSTQPLGQKQETQYF. Written as DNA, the CDR3 is TGCGCCAGCAGCACACAACCACTGGGACAGAAACAAGAGACCCAGTACTTC. J is TRBJ2-5 and V is TRBV5-1; TRBD1 aligns across 7 bases. CDR1 and CDR2 from the germline V gene are SGHRS and YFSETQ. Unmatched junction bases numbered 14, after V lost 4 bases and J lost 2 bases. The CDR3 covers 17 residues.

The DNA of the CDR3 is TGTGCCAGCAGCTTAGGGCAGTCTAACTATGGCTACACCTTC. Protein sequence: CASSLGQSNYGYTF. The chain uses TRBV7-9 and TRBJ1-2; D unresolved. Trimming took off 1 base at V and 0 bases at J, with 6 bases between the two ends. The germline gives CDR1 SEHNR, CDR2 FQNEAQ (reference sequence). This CDR3 comprises 14 residues.

In its sample, this clone was seen once. The gene calls are TRBV10-3 and TRBJ1-2; 8 bases map to TRBD1. Germline assignment: CDR1 ENHRY and CDR2 SYGVKD. The CDR3 is made up of 16 amino acids. With V trimmed by 3 bases and J by 3 bases, 9 bases remained unmatched. In nucleotides, the CDR3 is TGTGCCATCAGTGAATTTTTCGGACAGGGTGACTATGGCTACACCTTC. This gives the protein CAISEFFGQGDYGYTF.

The chain uses TRBV7-2 and TRBJ1-6; 7 bases line up with TRBD1. CDR3 size: 14 residues. Germline V CDR1 and CDR2: SGHTA, FQGNSA. V was clipped by 5 bases and J by 7 bases; unmatched bases: 5. The CDR3 loop is CASSAGTVNSPLHF. The CDR3 DNA is TGTGCCAGCAGCGCGGGGACAGTAAATTCACCCCTCCACTTT.

The chain's CDR3 is CATSRGRGGDTQYF. Here the CDR3 DNA reads TGTGCCACCAGCAGAGGAAGGGGGGGTGATACGCAGTATTTT. This rearrangement joins TRBV15 to TRBJ2-3; possibly TRBD2 for D (7 bases). The V end lost 1 base, the J end lost 6 bases, and 11 bases lay between the germline ends. The length of the CDR3 is 14 residues. Germline V CDR1 and CDR2: LNHNV, YYDKDF (reference sequence).

The table lists this clone with a count of one. This chain connects TRBV18 to TRBJ1-2; D unclear. The V gene lost 0 bases and the J gene lost 5 bases, with 16 bases spanning the gap. The germline V gene encodes CDR1 KGHSH and CDR2 LQKENI. This CDR3 is built from 16 residues. The CDR3 nucleotides are TGTGCCAGCTCACCACCGGTCAGGCTATCTGGGTATGGCTACACCTTC. As protein: CASSPPVRLSGYGYTF.

The chain is built from TRBV12-3 or TRBV12-4 and TRBJ2-1, with D hard to call. The CDR3 is 12 amino acids. The V end was cut by 7 bases, the J end by 8 bases, with 12 bases between. CDR3 in DNA: TGTGCCAGCACGGCCTCCGGCGATGAGCAGTTCTTC. Residues: CASTASGDEQFF.

This rearrangement joins TRBV7-8 to TRBJ2-1; TRBD1 aligns across 11 bases. J was trimmed by 4 bases and V by 5 bases; bases with no gene match: 28. The CDR3 has 23 residues. Germline CDR1 reads SGHVS; CDR2 reads FQNEAQ. The CDR3 region is CASSQFNPLWTGGAAGGYNEQFF. For the CDR3, the DNA is TGTGCCAGCAGCCAATTTAATCCCCTCTGGACAGGGGGCGCGGCGGGAGGATACAATGAGCAGTTCTTC.